This TCR beta chain derives from a study of shared clonotypes between healthy human individuals. Deep was the level at which the assay was run. Sequencing used immunoSEQ multiplex PCR; TCRdb keeps in-frame clones, though not all of them. The table lists over a million clones, 75% of them singletons. The germline V gene encodes CDR1 WNHNN and CDR2 SYGVQD (reference sequence). The CDR3 spans 14 residues. Trimming took off 2 bases at V and 2 bases at J, with 10 bases between the two ends. The chain is built from TRBV10-1 and TRBJ2-7, with D perhaps TRBD2 (7 bases). The clonotype originates from a man aged 18-30 years in good health. Sequencing was done on a sample of memory CD4+ T cells sorted from blood. Subset: CD45RA-negative fraction. CDR3 coding DNA: TGCGCCAGCAGTGAGGGCGGGGGCCCCTACGAGCAGTACTTC. The encoded protein is CASSEGGGPYEQYF.